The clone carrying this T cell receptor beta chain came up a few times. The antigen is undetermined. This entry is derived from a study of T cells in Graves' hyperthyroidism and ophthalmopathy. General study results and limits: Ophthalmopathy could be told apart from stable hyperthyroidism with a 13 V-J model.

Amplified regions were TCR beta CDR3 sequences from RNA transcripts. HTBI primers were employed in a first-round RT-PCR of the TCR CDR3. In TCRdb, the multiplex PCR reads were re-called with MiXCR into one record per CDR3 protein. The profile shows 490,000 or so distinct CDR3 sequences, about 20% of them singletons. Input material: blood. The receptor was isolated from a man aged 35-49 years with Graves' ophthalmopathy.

DNA of the CDR3: TGTGCCAGCAGCACCCCCCTTCAAGGGGAAGAGAGTCAGCCCCAGCATTTT. Encoded protein: CASSTPLQGEESQPQHF. The chain joins TRBV7-8 to TRBJ1-5; a weak D match, TRBD1 (5 bases). V lost 5 bases and J lost 6, with 23 bases in between. This CDR3 contains 17 residues. Germline V gene lookup returns CDR1 SGHVS and CDR2 FQNEAQ.